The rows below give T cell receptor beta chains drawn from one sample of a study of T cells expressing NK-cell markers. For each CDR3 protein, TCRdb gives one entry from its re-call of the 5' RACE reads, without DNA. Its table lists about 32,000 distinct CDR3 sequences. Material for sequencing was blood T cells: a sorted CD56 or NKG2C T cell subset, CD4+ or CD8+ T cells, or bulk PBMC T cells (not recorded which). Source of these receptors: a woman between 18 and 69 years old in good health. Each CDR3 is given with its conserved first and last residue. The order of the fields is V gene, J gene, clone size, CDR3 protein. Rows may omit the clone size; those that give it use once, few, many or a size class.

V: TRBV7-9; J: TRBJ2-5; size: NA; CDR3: CASSQIREVWYQETQYF
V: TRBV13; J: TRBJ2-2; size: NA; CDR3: CASSLDGGDTGELFF
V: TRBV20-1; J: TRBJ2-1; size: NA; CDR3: CSARPTSGRTNEQFF
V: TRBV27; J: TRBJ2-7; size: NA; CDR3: CASSLGTAGYEQYF
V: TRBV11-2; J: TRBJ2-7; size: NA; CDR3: CASSLTGGGTNYEQYF
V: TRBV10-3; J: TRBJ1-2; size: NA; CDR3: CAISEPPAGYTF
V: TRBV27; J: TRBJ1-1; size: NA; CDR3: CASSLLSLGTEAFF
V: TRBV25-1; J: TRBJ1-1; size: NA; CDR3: CASGPWGATNTEAFF
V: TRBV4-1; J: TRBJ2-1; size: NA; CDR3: CASSQESASGGYNEQFF
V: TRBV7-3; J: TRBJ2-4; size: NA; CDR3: CASSLTPVGAENIQYF
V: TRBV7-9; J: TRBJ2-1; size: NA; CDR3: CASSLWYGGGEQFF
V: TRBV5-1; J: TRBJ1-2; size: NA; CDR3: CASSLHGPANYGYTF
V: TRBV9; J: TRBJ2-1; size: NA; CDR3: CASSVGSGGNEQFF
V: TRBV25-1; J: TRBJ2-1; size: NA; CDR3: CASSEWDRGRNEQFF
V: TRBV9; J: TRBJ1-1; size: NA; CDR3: CASSVELFTEAFF
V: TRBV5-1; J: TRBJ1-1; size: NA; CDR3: CASSLGRGANTEAFF
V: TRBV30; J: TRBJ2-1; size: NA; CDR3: CAWSPSLGEQFF
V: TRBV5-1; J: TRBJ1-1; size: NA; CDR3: CASSLGGAASEAFF
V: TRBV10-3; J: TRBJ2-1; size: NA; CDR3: CAISDPSGGAGEQFF
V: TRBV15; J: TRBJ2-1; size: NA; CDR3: CATSRAGEGGLIYNEQFF
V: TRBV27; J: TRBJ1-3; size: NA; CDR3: CASSEGGAIYF
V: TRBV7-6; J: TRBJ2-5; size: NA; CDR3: CASSLESWRQETQYF
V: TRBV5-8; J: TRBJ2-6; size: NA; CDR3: CASTPGYSSGANVLTF
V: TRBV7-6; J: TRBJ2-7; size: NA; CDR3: CASSPKGQPYEQYF
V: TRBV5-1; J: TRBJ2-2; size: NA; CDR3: CASTEEDLTGGNTWELFF
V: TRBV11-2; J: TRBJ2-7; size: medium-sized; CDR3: CASSLDLGTGYSYEQYF
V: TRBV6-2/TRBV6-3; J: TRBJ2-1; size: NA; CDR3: CASSPPGQAYNEQFF
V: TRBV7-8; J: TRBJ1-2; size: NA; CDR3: CASSFFGGLDGYTF
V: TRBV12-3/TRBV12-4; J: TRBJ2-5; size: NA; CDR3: CASSPKETQYF
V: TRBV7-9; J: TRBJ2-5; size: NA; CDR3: CASSFGPTQETQYF
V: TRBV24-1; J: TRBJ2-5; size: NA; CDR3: CATSESGQGQETQYF
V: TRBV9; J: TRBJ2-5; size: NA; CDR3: CASSVDGDSETQYF
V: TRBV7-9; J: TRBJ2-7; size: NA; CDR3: CASSFDRGYEQYF
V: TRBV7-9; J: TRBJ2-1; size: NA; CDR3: CASSSREIGDNEQFF
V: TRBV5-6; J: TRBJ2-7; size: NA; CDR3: CASSLAQGAAYEQYF
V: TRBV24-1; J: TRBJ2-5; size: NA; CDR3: CATSDPTSPQETQYF
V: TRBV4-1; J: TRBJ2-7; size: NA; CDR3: CASSLRTGGDEQYF
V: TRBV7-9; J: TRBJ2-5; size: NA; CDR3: CASSHMGPDQETQYF
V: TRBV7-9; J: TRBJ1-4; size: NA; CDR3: CASSPPFNEKLFF
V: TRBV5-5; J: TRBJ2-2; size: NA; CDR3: CASAPRDPNTGELFF
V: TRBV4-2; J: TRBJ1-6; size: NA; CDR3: CASSQDVTDNNNSPLHF
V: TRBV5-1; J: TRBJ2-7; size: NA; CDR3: CASSSGSYEQYF
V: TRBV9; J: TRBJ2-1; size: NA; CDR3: CASSEAGISYNEQFF
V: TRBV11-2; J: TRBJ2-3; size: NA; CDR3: CASSLEPTDTQYF
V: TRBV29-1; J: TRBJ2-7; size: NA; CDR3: CSASGPEGEQYF
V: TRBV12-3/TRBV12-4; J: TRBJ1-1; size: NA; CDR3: CASSSTQGITEAFF
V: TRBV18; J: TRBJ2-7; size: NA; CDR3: CASSPPDRPPYEQYF
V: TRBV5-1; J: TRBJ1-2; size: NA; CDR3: CASKWRQGADYGYTF
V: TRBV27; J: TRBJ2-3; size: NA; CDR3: CASGSGGPSTDTQYF